The next 2 T cell receptor beta chains were all read from a single sample in a study of identical twins. TCRdb processed the 5' RACE reads anew with MiXCR; each CDR3 protein has one entry. Among more than 1.5 million distinct CDR3 sequences listed, around a third were seen once. The sample consisted of cord blood. These receptors originate from a newborn girl in good health.

V and J are TRBV28 and TRBJ2-7; 8 nucleotides match TRBD1. Germline V lookup: CDR1 MDHEN, CDR2 SYDVKM. The CDR3 has 15 amino acids. The junction had 4 bases not matched to a gene; V was cut back by 1 base and J by 2 bases. The CDR3 loop reads CASSLYGQGTYEQYF. Here the CDR3 DNA reads TGTGCCAGCAGTTTATACGGACAGGGCACCTACGAGCAGTACTTC.

This clonotype was seen only a few times. This chain uses TRBV12-3 or TRBV12-4 with TRBJ1-2; 9 bases fit TRBD1. The J segment lost 8 bases and the V segment lost 7 bases, leaving 5 bases of the junction unmatched. The CDR3 is 12 amino acids. Written as DNA, the CDR3 is TGTGCCAGCACCCCGGACAGGGGCGGCTACACCTTC. Its protein product is CASTPDRGGYTF.